The 9 T cell receptor beta chains below come from one sample, sequenced in a study of blood T cell repertoires in COVID-19. Assay: immunoSEQ multiplex PCR; the TCRdb copy retains only in-frame clones and omits some. The sample contains 110,000 or so clones, nearly 90% of which appear only once. Sequenced: peripheral blood. The source is a woman aged 70-85 years who had recovered from COVID-19.

This chain uses TRBV7-9 with TRBJ1-6; D is undetermined. This CDR3 is built from 14 residues. V shed 5 bases and J shed 11 bases, with 16 bases lying between them. Germline CDR1 reads SEHNR; CDR2 reads FQNEAQ (reference sequence). The CDR3 loop is CASSGRGSGTPLHF. The CDR3 DNA is TGTGCCAGCAGCGGGCGGGGTTCGGGGACACCCCTCCACTTT.

The rearrangement links TRBV7-2 to TRBJ1-5; D gene unclear. Germline assignment: CDR1 SGHTA and CDR2 FQGNSA. The length of the CDR3 is 15 residues. V dropped 5 bases and J dropped 1 base, with 12 bases sitting between them. CDR3 region: CASSPLSGSNQPQHF. The CDR3 DNA reads as TGTGCCAGCAGCCCTCTCAGCGGGAGCAATCAGCCCCAGCATTTT.

This clone was counted only a few times. The J gene is TRBJ2-7, the V gene TRBV6-1, with 11 bases aligning to TRBD1. CDR3 length: 14 amino acids. Trimming removed 3 bases from V and 9 bases from J; junction bases left unmatched: 7. CDR1 MNHNS and CDR2 SASEGT come from the germline V gene. The CDR3 here is CASSEGTGGWAQYF. In DNA, the CDR3 is TGTGCCAGCAGTGAGGGGACAGGGGGATGGGCGCAGTACTTC.

This chain links TRBV4-3 with TRBJ2-1, with D possibly matching TRBD1 (6 bases). From germline, CDR1 is LGHNA and CDR2 YSLEER. The CDR3 has 17 residues. The V gene lost 0 bases and the J gene lost 4 bases, with 16 bases spanning the gap. This chain's CDR3 is CASSQDHQDSYYNEQFF. CDR3 nucleotides: TGCGCCAGCAGCCAAGATCACCAGGACAGTTATTACAATGAGCAGTTCTTC.

A note on this clone: Its ends do not fully match the called genes, so a read error is possible. CDR3 sequence: CAWRRTGNPEAFF. The CDR3 region has the DNA TGTGCCTGGAGGCGGACAGGGAACCCTGAAGCTTTCTTT. The V call is TRBV30, the J call TRBJ1-1; 8 bases are shared with TRBD1. Germline V gene lookup returns CDR1 GTSNPN and CDR2 SVGIG (reference sequence). This CDR3 is 13 amino acids long.

This clone occurred once. V is TRBV3-1 (or the pseudogene TRBV3-2) and J is TRBJ1-1; weak D call: TRBD1 (6 bases). Trimming shortened V by 0 bases and J by 5 bases, and 13 bases separated the two germline ends. The CDR3 is made up of 15 amino acids. Germline V CDR1 and CDR2: LGHDT, YNNKEL (reference sequence). This CDR3 reads CASSQDGGRRTEAFF. Here the CDR3 DNA reads TGTGCCAGCAGCCAAGACGGGGGGCGAAGAACTGAAGCTTTCTTT.

The V and J genes are TRBV28 and TRBJ2-7; 9 bases are shared with TRBD1. The germline gives CDR1 MDHEN, CDR2 SYDVKM. The CDR3 is 15 residues long. Trimming removed 6 bases from V and 5 bases from J; junction bases left unmatched: 11. The CDR3 coding sequence is TGTGCCAGCAGGACCGGGACAGGGAGATCCCACGAGCAGTACTTC. It yields the protein CASRTGTGRSHEQYF. The full variable domain, in which reference TRBV28 and TRBJ2-7 provide the parts outside the CDR3, is DVKVTQSSRYLVKRTGEKVFLECVQDMDHENMFWYRQDPGLGLRLIYFSYDVKMKEKGDIPEGYSVSREKKERFSLILESASTNQTSMYLCASRTGTGRSHEQYFGPGTRLTVT.

The genes are TRBV15 and TRBJ1-1, with D hard to call. V gave up 1 base and J gave up 7 bases, with 13 bases separating them. CDR1 is LNHNV and CDR2 is YYDKDF in the germline V gene (reference sequence). The CDR3 contains 14 residues. The CDR3 loop reads CATSRATTFGEAFF. CDR3 DNA sequence: TGTGCCACCAGCAGAGCGACGACATTCGGTGAAGCTTTCTTT.

The chain carries TRBV6-5 and TRBJ1-1; 9 bases are shared with TRBD1. Germline V CDR1 and CDR2: MNHEY, SVGAGI. The CDR3 has 15 amino acids. With 3 bases clipped from V and 3 bases from J, the junction kept 5 bases outside the gene matches. CDR3 in amino acids: CASSYHRDRDTEAFF. CDR3 sequence (DNA): TGTGCCAGCAGTTATCACCGGGACAGGGACACTGAAGCTTTCTTT.